Given below is one T cell receptor beta chain in context. Its cognate antigen has yet to be identified. No clone much larger than this one lies a single base away; base qualities are absent. The method behind the library was the immunoSEQ multiplex PCR assay. As stored in TCRdb, this immuneACCESS dataset retains in-frame rearrangements with V and J assigned. A fraction of the clones does not appear; measured against another copy, unresolved V genes explain less than half of the discrepancy, and the remainder lacks a known reason. This sample is represented by approximately 100,000 clones; 90% to 95% of them were singletons. The ten most abundant clones make up about 0.9% of the sample. The CDR3 spans 13 residues, from the cysteine through the phenylalanine. Only CDR3 DNA is held: 39 bases, read in frame from base 1. The germline V gene yields MNHEY for CDR1 and SVGAGI for CDR2. The germline ends are 13 bases apart after V is trimmed by 7 bases and J by 4 bases.

The sample belongs to a study of T cell changes during pregnancy in multiple sclerosis (dated by TCRdb to between 2017 and 2020). Describing the broader study: The study looked at changes in the T cell repertoire across pregnancy in women with multiple sclerosis.

This specimen was peripheral blood, taken before pregnancy. The TCR was taken from a female donor with multiple sclerosis, enrolled in a pregnancy study. The rearrangement combines TRBV6-5 with TRBJ1-1; the D gene cannot be named for sure. The nucleotide sequence reads as follows: TGTGCCAGCACTCCTATGGGAGCCACTGAAGCTTTCTTT. Its translation is CASTPMGATEAFF.